Here is one TCR beta chain with its context. From germline, CDR1 is MDHEN and CDR2 SYDVKM. Trimming removed 5 bases from V and 2 bases from J; junction bases left unmatched: 11. The CDR3 contains 16 residues. This specimen comes from a study of blood T cell repertoires in COVID-19. About the study: Material from acute and convalescent COVID-19 was sourced from the United States, Italy and Spain. T cells, B-cell-depleted T cells, or PBMCs supplied cDNA or gDNA.

Original analysis: Amplifying reference gene primers gave estimates of nucleated cell counts. Only in-frame clones appear in the TCRdb table, and some are missing; sequencing was by immunoSEQ multiplex PCR. The V and J calls and the clone size are those of that table, but D and trimming were determined from the DNA. The table records 100,000 to 130,000 clones, 70% to 85% of them present only once. The genes are TRBV28 and TRBJ2-7, with 8 bases that match TRBD2. Sequences were obtained from peripheral blood. The sequence came from a woman aged 40 to 55 with acute or convalescent COVID-19. Written as DNA, the CDR3 is TGTGCCAGCAGTCCACTCGGGGGGGGAAGGACCTACGAGCAGTACTTC. Amino acids: CASSPLGGGRTYEQYF.